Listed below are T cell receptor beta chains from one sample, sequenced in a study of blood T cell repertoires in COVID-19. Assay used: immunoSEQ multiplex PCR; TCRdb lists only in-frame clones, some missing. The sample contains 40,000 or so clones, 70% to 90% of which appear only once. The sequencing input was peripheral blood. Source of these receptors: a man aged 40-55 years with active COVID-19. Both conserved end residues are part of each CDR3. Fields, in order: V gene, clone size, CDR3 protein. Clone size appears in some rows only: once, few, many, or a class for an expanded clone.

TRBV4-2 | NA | CASSPKARGVTEAFF
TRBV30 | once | CAWGRTLAEAFF
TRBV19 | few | CASSIGGTSGFYEQYF
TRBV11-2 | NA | CASSRGGNEQFF
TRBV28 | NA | CASSLLTGGKQYF
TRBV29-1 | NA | CSVEGREAGLFF
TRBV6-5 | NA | CASSYSPTEAFF
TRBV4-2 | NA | CASSQPSGGGRATDTQYF
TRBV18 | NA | CASSPQAANYGYTF
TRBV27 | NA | CASSLSPWGHQFF
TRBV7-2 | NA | CASSLARYEQYF
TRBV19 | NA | CASSYRGPNTGELFF
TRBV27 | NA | CASSLRGLINEKLFF
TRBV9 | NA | CASSPRLAGDTDTQYF
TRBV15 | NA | CATSSPGTPGVADTQYF
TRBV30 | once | CAWTDGGGGGYTF
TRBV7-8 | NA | CASSPQGESYYGYTF
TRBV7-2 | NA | CASSPGRGRRTEAFF
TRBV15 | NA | CATSTRVNEQFF
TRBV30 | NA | CAWRLAGANTGELFF
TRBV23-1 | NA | CASSQSSTGYGYEQYF
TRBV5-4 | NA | CASSLTAMNTEAFF
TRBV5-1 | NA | CASSLSGRAYEQYF
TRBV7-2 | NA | CASSFASGYEQYF
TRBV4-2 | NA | CASSQEGTSGRKDTQYF
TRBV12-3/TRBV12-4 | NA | CGTHTFTGELFF